Below, one T cell receptor beta chain is given with its context. Its target is unknown. Donors had recovered from mild-to-severe COVID-19. The entry originates in a study of CD4 T cell repertoires in COVID-19. Study context: Other coronavirus spike proteins restimulated relabeled CFSE-low cells expanded with IL-2 for 9 to 10 days.

Overall study findings and caveats: Some SARS-CoV-2 clonotypes, between about 6 and 28%, recurred in SARS-CoV and/or HKU1 cultures. Two or all three memory subsets shared several highly expanded SARS-CoV-2-reactive clonotypes.

Clones were read by immunoSEQ multiplex PCR, and TCRdb kept only the in-frame ones, dropping some. The sample includes just under 500 clones, around a fifth seen only once; the top ten take over 15%. Germline-derived CDR1 and CDR2 are MGHRA and YSYEKL. Trimming at V came to 10 bases and at J to 13 bases, leaving 20 bases not matched to a gene. The CDR3 has 14 amino acids. The TCR sequence derives from a human donor who had COVID-19. The sequencing used memory CD4+ T cells, cultured in vitro, collected after recovery from COVID-19. This chain connects TRBV4-1 to TRBJ1-2, with TRBD1 identical over 8 bases. CDR3 region: CATQTGSAGGSTTF. CDR3 nucleotide sequence: TGCGCCACCCAGACGGGATCGGCAGGGGGCAGTACCACCTTC.